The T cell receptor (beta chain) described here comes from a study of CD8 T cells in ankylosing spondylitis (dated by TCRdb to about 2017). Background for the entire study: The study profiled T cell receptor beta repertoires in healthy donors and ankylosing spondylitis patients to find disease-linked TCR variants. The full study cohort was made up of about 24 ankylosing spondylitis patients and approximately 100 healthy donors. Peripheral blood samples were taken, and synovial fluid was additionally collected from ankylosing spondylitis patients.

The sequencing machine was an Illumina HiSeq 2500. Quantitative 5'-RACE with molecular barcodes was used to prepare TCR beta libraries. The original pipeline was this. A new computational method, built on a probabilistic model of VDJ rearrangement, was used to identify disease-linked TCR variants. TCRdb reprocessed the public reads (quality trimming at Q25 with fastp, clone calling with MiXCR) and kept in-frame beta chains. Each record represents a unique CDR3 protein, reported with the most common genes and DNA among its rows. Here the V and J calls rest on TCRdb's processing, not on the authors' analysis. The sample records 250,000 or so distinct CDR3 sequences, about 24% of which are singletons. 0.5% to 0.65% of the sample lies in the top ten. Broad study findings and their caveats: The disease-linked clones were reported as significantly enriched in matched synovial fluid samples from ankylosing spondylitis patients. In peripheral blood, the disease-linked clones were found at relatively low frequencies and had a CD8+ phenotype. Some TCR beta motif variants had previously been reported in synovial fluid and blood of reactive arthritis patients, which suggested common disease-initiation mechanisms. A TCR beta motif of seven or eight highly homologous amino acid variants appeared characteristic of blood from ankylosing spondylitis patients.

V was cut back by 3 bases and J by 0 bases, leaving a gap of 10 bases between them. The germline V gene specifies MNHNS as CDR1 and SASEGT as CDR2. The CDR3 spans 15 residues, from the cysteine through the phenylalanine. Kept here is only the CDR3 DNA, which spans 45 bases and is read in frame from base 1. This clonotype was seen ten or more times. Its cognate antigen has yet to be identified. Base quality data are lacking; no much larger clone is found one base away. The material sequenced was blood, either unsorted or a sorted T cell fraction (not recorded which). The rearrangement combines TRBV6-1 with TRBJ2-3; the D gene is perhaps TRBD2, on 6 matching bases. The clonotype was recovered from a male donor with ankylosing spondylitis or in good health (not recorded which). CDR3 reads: CASSDPGRSTDTQYF. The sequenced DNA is TGTGCCAGCAGTGACCCCGGGAGAAGCACAGATACGCAGTATTTT.